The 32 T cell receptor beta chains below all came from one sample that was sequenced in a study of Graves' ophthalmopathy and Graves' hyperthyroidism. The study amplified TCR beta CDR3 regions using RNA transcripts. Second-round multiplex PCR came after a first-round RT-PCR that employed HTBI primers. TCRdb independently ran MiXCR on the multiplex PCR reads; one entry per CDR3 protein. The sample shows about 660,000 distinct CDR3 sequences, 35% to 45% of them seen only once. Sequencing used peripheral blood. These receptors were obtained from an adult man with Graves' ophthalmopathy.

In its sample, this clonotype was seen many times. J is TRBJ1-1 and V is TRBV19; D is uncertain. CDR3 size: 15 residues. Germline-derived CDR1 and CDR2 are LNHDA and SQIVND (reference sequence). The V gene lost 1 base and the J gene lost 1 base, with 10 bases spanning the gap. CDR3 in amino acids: CASSIGGRSNTEAFF. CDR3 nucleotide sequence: TGTGCCAGTAGTATAGGTGGCAGGTCGAACACTGAAGCTTTCTTT.

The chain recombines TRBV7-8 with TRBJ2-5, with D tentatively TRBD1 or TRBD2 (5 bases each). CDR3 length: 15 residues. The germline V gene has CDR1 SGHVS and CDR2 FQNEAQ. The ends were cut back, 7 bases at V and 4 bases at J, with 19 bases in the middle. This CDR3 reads CASTAGRDQRETQYF. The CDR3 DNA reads TGTGCCAGCACGGCCGGTCGGGACCAGAGAGAGACCCAGTACTTC.

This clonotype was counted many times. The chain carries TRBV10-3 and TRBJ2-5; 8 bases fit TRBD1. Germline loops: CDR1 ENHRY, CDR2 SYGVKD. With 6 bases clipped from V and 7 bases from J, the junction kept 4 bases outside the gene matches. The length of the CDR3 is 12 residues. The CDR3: CAISTGGTTQYF. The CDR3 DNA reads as TGTGCCATCAGCACAGGGGGTACGACCCAGTACTTC.

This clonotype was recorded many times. DNA of the CDR3: TGTGCCAGTATTGGGGACACCTTCTATGGCTACACCTTC. It codes for CASIGDTFYGYTF. The genes are TRBV19 and TRBJ1-2, with a weak D call TRBD1 (6 bases). The CDR3 consists of 13 residues. Germline lookup yields CDR1 LNHDA and CDR2 SQIVND (reference sequence). Trimming removed 7 bases at V and 4 bases at J, with 13 bases between.

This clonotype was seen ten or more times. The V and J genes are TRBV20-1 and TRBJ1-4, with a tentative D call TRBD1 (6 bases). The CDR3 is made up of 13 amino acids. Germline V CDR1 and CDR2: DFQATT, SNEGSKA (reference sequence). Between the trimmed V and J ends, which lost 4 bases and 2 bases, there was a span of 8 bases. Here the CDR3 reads CSANGQTNEKLFF. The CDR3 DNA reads TGCAGTGCTAACGGACAGACTAATGAAAAACTGTTTTTT.

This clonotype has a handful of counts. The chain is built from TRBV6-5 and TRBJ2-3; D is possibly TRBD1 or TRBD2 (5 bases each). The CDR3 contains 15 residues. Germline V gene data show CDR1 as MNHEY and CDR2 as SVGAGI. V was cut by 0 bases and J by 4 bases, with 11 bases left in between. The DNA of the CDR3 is TGTGCCAGCAGTTACTCCCGGGACCTCGCAGATACGCAGTATTTT. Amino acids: CASSYSRDLADTQYF.

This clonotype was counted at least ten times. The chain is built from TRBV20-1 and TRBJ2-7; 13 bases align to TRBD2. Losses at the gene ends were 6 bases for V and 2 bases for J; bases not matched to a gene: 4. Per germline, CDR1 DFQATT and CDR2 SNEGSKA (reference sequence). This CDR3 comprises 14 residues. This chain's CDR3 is CSATTSGRAYEQYF. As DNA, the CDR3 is TGCAGTGCGACCACTAGCGGGAGGGCCTACGAGCAGTACTTC.

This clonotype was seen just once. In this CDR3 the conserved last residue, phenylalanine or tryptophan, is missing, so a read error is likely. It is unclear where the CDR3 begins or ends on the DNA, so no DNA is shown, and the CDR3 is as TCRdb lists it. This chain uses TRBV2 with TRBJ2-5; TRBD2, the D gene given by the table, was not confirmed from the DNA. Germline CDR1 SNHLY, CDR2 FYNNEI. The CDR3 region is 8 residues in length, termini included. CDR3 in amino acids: CASSEASP.

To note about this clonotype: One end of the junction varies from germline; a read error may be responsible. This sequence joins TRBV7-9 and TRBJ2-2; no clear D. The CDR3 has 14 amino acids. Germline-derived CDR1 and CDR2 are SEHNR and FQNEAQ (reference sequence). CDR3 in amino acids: CAGSLGGGAGELFF. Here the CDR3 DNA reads TGTGCCGGCAGCTTAGGTGGCGGCGCCGGGGAGCTGTTTTTT.

In DNA, the CDR3 is TGCAGCGCTGGGGTAGGAACAGGGGACGAGCAGTACTTC. Translated, it gives CSAGVGTGDEQYF. The rearrangement joins TRBV29-1 to TRBJ2-7; 7 bases map to TRBD1. Germline values: CDR1 SQVTM, CDR2 ANQGSEA. The CDR3 contains 13 residues. The ends lost 7 bases at V and 5 bases at J; junction bases unmatched: 11.

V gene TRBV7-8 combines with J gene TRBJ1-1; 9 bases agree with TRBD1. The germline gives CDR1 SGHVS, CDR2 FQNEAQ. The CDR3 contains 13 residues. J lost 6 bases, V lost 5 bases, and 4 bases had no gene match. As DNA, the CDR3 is TGTGCCAGCAGCCCGGGACAGGGCTCTGAAGCTTTCTTT. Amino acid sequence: CASSPGQGSEAFF. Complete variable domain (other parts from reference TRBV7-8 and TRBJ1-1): GAGVSQSPRYKVAKRGQDVALRCDPISGHVSLFWYQQALGQGPEFLTYFQNEAQLDKSGLPSDRFFAERPEGSVSTLKIQRTQQEDSAVYLCASSPGQGSEAFFGQGTRLTVV.

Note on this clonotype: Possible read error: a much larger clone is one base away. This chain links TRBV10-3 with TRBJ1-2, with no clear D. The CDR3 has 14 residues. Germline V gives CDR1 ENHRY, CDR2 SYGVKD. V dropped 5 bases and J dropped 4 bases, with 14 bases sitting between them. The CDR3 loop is CAISYSAEAYGYTF. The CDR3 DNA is TGTGCCATCAGTTACTCAGCTGAAGCCTATGGCTACACCTTC.

The CDR3 DNA is TGTGCCATCAGTGCTGGGGACAGCTCTGGAAACACCATATATTTT. Translated, it gives CAISAGDSSGNTIYF. V gene TRBV10-3 combines with J gene TRBJ1-3; 7 bases fit TRBD1. Unmatched junction bases numbered 3, after V lost 4 bases and J lost 0 bases. The CDR3 loop spans 15 amino acids. The V gene's germline CDR1 is ENHRY and CDR2 SYGVKD.

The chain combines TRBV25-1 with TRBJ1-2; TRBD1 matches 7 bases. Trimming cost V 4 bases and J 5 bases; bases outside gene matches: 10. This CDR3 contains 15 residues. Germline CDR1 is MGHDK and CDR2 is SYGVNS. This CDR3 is CASSVHPQGGYGYTF. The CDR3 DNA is TGTGCCAGCAGTGTTCACCCTCAGGGGGGGTATGGCTACACCTTC.

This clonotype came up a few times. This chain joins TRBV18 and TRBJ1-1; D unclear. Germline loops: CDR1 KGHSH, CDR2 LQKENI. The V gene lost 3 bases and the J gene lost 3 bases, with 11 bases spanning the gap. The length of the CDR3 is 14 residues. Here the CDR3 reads CASSPRSGDTEAFF. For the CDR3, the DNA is TGTGCCAGCTCACCTCGGTCCGGTGACACTGAAGCTTTCTTT.

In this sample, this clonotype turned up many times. The DNA for the CDR3 is TGTGCCAGCAGCCTCGACAGAGTGGGAAACACCATATATTTT. It encodes CASSLDRVGNTIYF. This chain joins TRBV12-3 or TRBV12-4 and TRBJ1-3; D possibly corresponds to TRBD1 (5 bases). The CDR3 is made up of 14 amino acids. With 6 bases removed from V and 4 bases from J, the gap between germline ends came to 13 bases.

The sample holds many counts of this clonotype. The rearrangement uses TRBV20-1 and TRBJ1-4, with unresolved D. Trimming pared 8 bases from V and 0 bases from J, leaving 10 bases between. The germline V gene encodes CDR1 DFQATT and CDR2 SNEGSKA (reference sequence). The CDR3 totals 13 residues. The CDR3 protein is CSWRAATNEKLFF. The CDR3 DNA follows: TGCAGTTGGAGGGCCGCAACTAATGAAAAACTGTTTTTT.

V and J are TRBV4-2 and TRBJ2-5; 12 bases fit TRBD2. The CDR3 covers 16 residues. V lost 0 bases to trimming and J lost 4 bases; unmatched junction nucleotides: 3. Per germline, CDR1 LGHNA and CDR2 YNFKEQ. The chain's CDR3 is CASSQEGTSGLETQYF. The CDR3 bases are TGTGCCAGCAGCCAAGAAGGGACTAGCGGGCTAGAGACCCAGTACTTC.

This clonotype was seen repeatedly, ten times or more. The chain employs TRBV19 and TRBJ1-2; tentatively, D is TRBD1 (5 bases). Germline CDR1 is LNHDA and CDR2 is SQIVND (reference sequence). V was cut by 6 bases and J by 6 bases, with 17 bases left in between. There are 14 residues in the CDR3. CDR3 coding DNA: TGTGCCAGTAGCCCCGGGTGGAGGGGTCATGGCTACACCTTC. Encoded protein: CASSPGWRGHGYTF.

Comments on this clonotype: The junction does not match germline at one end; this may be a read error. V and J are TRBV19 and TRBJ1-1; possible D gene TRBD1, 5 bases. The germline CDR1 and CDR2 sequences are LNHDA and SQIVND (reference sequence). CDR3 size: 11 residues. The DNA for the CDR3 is TGTGCCAGTAGTCCCGGGCAGGGATGGTCTTTT. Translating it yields CASSPGQGWSF. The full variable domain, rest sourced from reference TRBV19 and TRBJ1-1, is DGGITQSPKYLFRKEGQNVTLSCEQNLNHDAMYWYRQDPGQGLRLIYYSQIVNDFQKGDIAEGYSVSREKKESFPLTVTSAQKNPTAFYLCASSPGQGWSFGQGTRLTVV.

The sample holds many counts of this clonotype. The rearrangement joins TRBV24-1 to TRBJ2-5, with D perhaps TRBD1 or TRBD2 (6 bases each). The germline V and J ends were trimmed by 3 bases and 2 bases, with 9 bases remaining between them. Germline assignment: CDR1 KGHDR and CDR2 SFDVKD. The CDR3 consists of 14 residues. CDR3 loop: CATSDEGGQETQYF. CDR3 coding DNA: TGTGCCACCAGTGATGAAGGGGGGCAAGAGACCCAGTACTTC.

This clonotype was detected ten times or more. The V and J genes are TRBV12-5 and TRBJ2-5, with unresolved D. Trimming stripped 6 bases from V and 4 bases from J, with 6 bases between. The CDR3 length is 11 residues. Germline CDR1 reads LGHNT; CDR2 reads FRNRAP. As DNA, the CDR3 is TGTGCTAGTGGCCTCGGAGAGACCCAGTACTTC. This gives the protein CASGLGETQYF. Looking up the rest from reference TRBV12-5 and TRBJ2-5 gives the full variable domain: DARVTQTPRHKVTEMGQEVTMRCQPILGHNTVFWYRQTMMQGLELLAYFRNRAPLDDSGMPKDRFSAEMPDATLATLKIQPSEPRDSAVYFCASGLGETQYFGPGTRLLVL.

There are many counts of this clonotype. CDR3 region: CAISESGGYTF. The DNA of the CDR3 is TGTGCCATCAGTGAGTCGGGTGGCTACACCTTC. The genes are TRBV10-3 and TRBJ1-2; D gene unclear. Germline-derived CDR1 and CDR2 are ENHRY and SYGVKD. The germline V and J ends were trimmed by 0 bases and 7 bases, with 3 bases remaining between them. This CDR3 is 11 amino acids long.

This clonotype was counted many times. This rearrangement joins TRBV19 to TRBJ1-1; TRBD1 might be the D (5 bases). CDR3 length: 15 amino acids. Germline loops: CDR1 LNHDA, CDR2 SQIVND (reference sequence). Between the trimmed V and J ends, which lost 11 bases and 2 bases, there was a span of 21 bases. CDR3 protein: CASSSGRGANTEAFF. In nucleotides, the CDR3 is TGTGCCTCTTCGTCAGGGCGAGGGGCTAACACTGAAGCTTTCTTT.

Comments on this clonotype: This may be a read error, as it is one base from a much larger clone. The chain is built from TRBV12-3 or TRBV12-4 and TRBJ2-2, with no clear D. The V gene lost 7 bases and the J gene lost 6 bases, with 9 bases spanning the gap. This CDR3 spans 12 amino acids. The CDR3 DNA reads TGTGCCAGCAATACGGTTCCCGGGGAGCTGTTTTTT. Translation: CASNTVPGELFF.

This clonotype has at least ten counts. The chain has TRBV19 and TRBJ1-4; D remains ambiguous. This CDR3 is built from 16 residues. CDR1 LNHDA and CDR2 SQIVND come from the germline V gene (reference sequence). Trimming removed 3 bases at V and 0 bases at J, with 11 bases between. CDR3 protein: CASSIYGSATNEKLFF. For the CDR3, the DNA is TGTGCCAGTAGTATTTACGGATCCGCAACTAATGAAAAACTGTTTTTT.

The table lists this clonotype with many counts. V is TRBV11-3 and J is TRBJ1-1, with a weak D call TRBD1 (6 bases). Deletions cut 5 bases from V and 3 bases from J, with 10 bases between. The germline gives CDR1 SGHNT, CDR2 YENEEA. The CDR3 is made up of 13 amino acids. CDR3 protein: CASSQDRHTEAFF. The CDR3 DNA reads TGTGCCAGCAGCCAAGACAGGCACACTGAAGCTTTCTTT.

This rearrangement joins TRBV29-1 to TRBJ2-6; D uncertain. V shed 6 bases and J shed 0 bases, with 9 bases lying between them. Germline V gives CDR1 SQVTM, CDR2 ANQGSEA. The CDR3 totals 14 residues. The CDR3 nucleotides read TGCAGCGTCGATTGGGACTCTGGGGCCAACGTCCTGACTTTC. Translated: CSVDWDSGANVLTF.

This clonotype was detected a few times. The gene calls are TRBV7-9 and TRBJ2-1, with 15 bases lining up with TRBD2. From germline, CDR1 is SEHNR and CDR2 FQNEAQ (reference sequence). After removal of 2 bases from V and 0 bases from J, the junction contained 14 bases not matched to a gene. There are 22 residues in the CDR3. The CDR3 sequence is CASSLKVGTSGRTAYSYNEQFF. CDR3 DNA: TGTGCCAGCAGCTTAAAAGTTGGGACTAGCGGGAGGACCGCATACTCCTACAATGAGCAGTTCTTC.

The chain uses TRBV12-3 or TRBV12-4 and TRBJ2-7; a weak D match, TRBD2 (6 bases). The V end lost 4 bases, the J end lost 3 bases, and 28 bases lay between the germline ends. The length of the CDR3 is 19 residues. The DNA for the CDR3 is TGTGCCAGCAGTTACGGGATTTGGAGGGCCGTCCTCGGGTTCTACGAGCAGTACTTC. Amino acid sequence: CASSYGIWRAVLGFYEQYF.

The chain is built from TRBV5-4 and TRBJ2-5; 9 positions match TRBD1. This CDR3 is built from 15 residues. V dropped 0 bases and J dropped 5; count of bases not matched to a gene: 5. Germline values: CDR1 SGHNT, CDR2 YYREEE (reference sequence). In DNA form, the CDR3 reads TGTGCCAGCAGCTTGGGGGGACAGGGATCGGAGACCCAGTACTTC. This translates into CASSLGGQGSETQYF.

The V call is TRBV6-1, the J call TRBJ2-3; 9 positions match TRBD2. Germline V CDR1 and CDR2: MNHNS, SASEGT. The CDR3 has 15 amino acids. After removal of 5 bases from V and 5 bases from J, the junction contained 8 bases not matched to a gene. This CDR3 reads CASSYGGGAGDTQYF. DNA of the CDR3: TGTGCCAGCAGTTACGGCGGGGGGGCCGGAGATACGCAGTATTTT.